The 24 T cell receptor beta chains given below trace back to one sample, sequenced in a study of T cell clonality in common variable immunodeficiency (dated by TCRdb to the mid-2010s). Broad study findings and their caveats: Reportedly, TCRbeta sequences from CVID had fewer deletions and N-nucleotide insertions, and highly modified clones with 13 or more V deletions were absent from CVID.

Library generation was performed with the immunoSEQ multiplex PCR assay. The table was pulled from immuneACCESS by TCRdb, which kept in-frame rearrangements only. Such tables lose some clones; where checked, under half of the loss comes from unresolved V genes, and the rest has no known cause. This sample holds 40,000 or so clones in total, without any singletons. Around 6% of the sample goes to the ten largest clones. These receptors have no identified antigens. The specimen was peripheral blood mononuclear cells. The source of these receptors is a human donor with common variable immunodeficiency.

This clone was found a few times. The read terminates 3 residues ahead of where the CDR3 ends, so the germline J gene completes it. V gene TRBV20-1 combines with J gene TRBJ2-7; 13 bases align to TRBD2. The CDR3 has 15 residues. CDR1 DFQATT and CDR2 SNEGSKA come from the germline V gene (reference sequence). The V gene end was trimmed by 5 bases and the J gene end by 2 bases; junction bases not matched to a gene: 6. The CDR3 DNA, read in part, is TGCAGTGCTGCTGGGACTAGCGGGGACCCCTACGAG. As protein: CSAAGTSGDPYE. In full, the CDR3 reads CSAAGTSGDPYEQYF.

Many counts were recorded for this clone. The read terminates 3 residues before the CDR3 end, so the remaining end is supplied by the germline J gene. This chain connects TRBV20-1 to TRBJ2-1; TRBD2 aligns across 15 bases. The CDR3 has 15 residues. Germline V gene sequence: CDR1 DFQATT, CDR2 SNEGSKA (reference sequence). J lost 7 bases, V lost 7 bases, and 8 bases had no gene match. The CDR3 bases that were read are TGCAGTGTCGATGGGACTAGCGGGGGGAGGAATGAG. Translating gives CSVDGTSGGRNE. In full, the CDR3 is CSVDGTSGGRNEQFF.

This clone was seen more than once but under ten times. Read coverage stops 3 residues before the CDR3 terminus; the germline J gene supplies the remainder. V and J are TRBV20-1 and TRBJ2-5, with 7 bases fitting TRBD1. This CDR3 has 16 residues. Per germline, CDR1 DFQATT and CDR2 SNEGSKA (reference sequence). The V segment lost 0 bases and the J segment 6 bases; nucleotides outside the gene matches: 13. The CDR3 DNA, read in part, is TGCAGTGCTAGAGATCTAGGGGGCGGCACGGTAAAGACC. It yields the protein CSARDLGGGTVKT. The complete CDR3 protein is CSARDLGGGTVKTQYF.

This clone occurred many times. The read ends 3 residues before the CDR3 terminus; that terminus is restored from the germline J gene. The V and J genes are TRBV29-1 and TRBJ2-2; 8 bases fit TRBD1. CDR1 SQVTM and CDR2 ANQGSEA come from the germline V gene. This CDR3 has 13 residues. J lost 2 bases, V lost 6 bases, and 2 bases had no gene match. The covered CDR3 bases are TGCAGCGTCGACAGGGGAAACACCGGGGAG. Translated: CSVDRGNTGE. The full CDR3 protein reads CSVDRGNTGELFF.

By share of the sample, this clone is medium-sized. The read comes to an end 3 residues before the CDR3 does, leaving the germline J gene to fill in the end. The V and J genes are TRBV7-6 and TRBJ1-2, with TRBD1 as a possible D gene (6 bases). The V end lost 1 base, the J end lost 5 bases, and 11 bases lay between the germline ends. This CDR3 is 14 amino acids long. Germline CDR1 and CDR2: SGHVS and FNYEAQ. This CDR3 reads CASSLVQGRYGYTF. The CDR3 bases that were read are TGTGCCAGCAGCTTAGTACAGGGCAGGTATGGC.

Regarding this clone: Read sequence stops 3 residues before the CDR3 end, and the germline J gene provides the missing end. The rearrangement uses TRBV19 and TRBJ2-7; 11 nucleotides match TRBD1. The length of the CDR3 is 17 residues. Trimming at V came to 6 bases and at J to 1 base, leaving 11 bases not matched to a gene. Germline-derived CDR1 and CDR2 are LNHDA and SQIVND (reference sequence). The CDR3 bases that were read are TGTGCCAGTAGCCCGATCCCGGGACAGGGGGTTTCCTACGAG. This codes for CASSPIPGQGVSYE. The CDR3 as a whole reads CASSPIPGQGVSYEQYF. Based on the CDR3 plus reference TRBV19 and TRBJ2-7, the full variable domain is DGGITQSPKYLFRKEGQNVTLSCEQNLNHDAMYWYRQDPGQGLRLIYYSQIVNDFQKGDIAEGYSVSREKKESFPLTVTSAQKNPTAFYLCASSPIPGQGVSYEQYFGPGTRLTVT.

This clone was seen at least ten times. The read finishes 3 residues shy of the CDR3 end, and the germline J gene is used to complete it. The chain carries TRBV5-1 and TRBJ2-3; possible D gene TRBD2, 8 bases. The germline gives CDR1 SGHRS, CDR2 YFSETQ. The CDR3 contains 16 residues. The germline V and J ends were trimmed by 5 bases and 3 bases, with 19 bases remaining between them. The CDR3 protein is CASSKRESGGTDTQYF. CDR3 DNA (partial): TGCGCCAGCAGTAAGCGGGAGTCAGGGGGGACAGATACG.

In its sample, this clone was seen many times. With the read ending 3 residues before the CDR3 end, the germline J gene is used to fill in that end. The chain recombines TRBV19 with TRBJ2-1, with 8 bases fitting TRBD2. Germline CDR1 reads LNHDA; CDR2 reads SQIVND (reference sequence). The CDR3 is 16 amino acids. J was trimmed by 0 bases and V by 6 bases; bases with no gene match: 7. The CDR3 here is CASRRGAGGSYNEQFF. The CDR3 bases that were read are TGTGCCAGTAGGCGGGGGGCGGGTGGCTCCTACAATGAG.

This clone was seen only a few times. CDR3 DNA (partial): TGTGCCAGCAGCCGGGACACGGAGGCCTACGAG. Its translation: CASSRDTEAYE. The CDR3 in its entirety is CASSRDTEAYEQYF. The V call is TRBV7-8, the J call TRBJ2-7; maybe TRBD1 (6 bases). Read coverage stops 3 residues before the CDR3 terminus; the germline J gene supplies the remainder. V gave up 5 bases and J gave up 2 bases, with 13 bases separating them. The CDR3 is 14 amino acids. Germline lookup yields CDR1 SGHVS and CDR2 FQNEAQ.

This clone came up many times. The CDR3 end is not reached by the read, which stops 3 residues before it; the germline J gene fills it in. The chain recombines TRBV7-2 with TRBJ2-4, with D unclear. This CDR3 has 12 residues. Germline V lookup: CDR1 SGHTA, CDR2 FQGNSA. Trimming took 3 bases from V and 6 from J, leaving 6 bases between them. The sequenced CDR3 bases are TGTGCCAGCAGCTTGTCATCAAACATT. It translates to CASSLSSNI. The full-length CDR3 reads as CASSLSSNIQYF.

Ten or more counts support this clone. The sequenced part of the CDR3 DNA is TGTGCCAGTAGTCCCACCCGGACTAGCGGGTCCCCCTACGAG. Protein: CASSPTRTSGSPYE. The entire CDR3 protein is CASSPTRTSGSPYEQYF. The chain joins TRBV19 to TRBJ2-7, with 11 nucleotides matching TRBD2. Read data end 3 residues before the CDR3 end; the end is taken from the germline J gene. Germline V lookup: CDR1 LNHDA, CDR2 SQIVND (reference sequence). The CDR3 is 17 residues long. Germline trimming cut 5 bases from V and 2 bases from J; bases unmatched to any gene: 11.

This clone was seen at least ten times. The read gets to within 3 residues of the CDR3 end, and the germline J gene fills in the rest. The J gene is TRBJ1-5, the V gene TRBV7-9; TRBD1 might be the D (5 bases). This CDR3 has 14 residues. Germline V gene data show CDR1 as SEHNR and CDR2 as FQNEAQ (reference sequence). Trimming removed 3 bases from V and 9 bases from J, with 15 bases in between. CDR3 DNA, as far as it was read: TGTGCCAGCAGCTTTGAGGGGAAGAATAGGCCC. It yields the protein CASSFEGKNRP. The whole CDR3 is CASSFEGKNRPQHF.

This clone was counted ten times or more. The read gets to within 3 residues of the CDR3 end, and the germline J gene fills in the rest. The chain couples TRBV19 to TRBJ2-7; 8 nucleotides agree with TRBD1. Per germline, CDR1 LNHDA and CDR2 SQIVND (reference sequence). V trimming: 5 bases; J trimming: 6 bases; junction bases outside the gene matches: 15. The CDR3 runs to 16 residues. The CDR3 is CASSAPGTGRSAEQYF. CDR3 DNA, as far as it was read: TGTGCCAGTAGTGCCCCCGGGACAGGAAGGTCAGCCGAG.

This clone was observed a handful of times. Given a much more abundant clone one base away, this may be a read error. From the germline J gene comes the end of the CDR3, since the read stops 3 residues before it. In the same sample, other DNA sequences code for this CDR3. The chain employs TRBV2 and TRBJ1-4, with 9 bases fitting TRBD1. CDR1 SNHLY and CDR2 FYNNEI come from the germline V gene. The trim removed 2 bases at V and 8 bases at J, leaving 3 bases unmatched. This CDR3 is built from 14 residues. The covered CDR3 bases are TGTGCCAGCAGTGAAACAGGGGGCCCGGAAAAA. This encodes CASSETGGPEK. The CDR3 in full is CASSETGGPEKLFF.

This clone was recorded many times. The read halts 3 residues ahead of the CDR3 end, with the missing end drawn from the germline J gene. The J gene is TRBJ1-1, the V gene TRBV5-1, with 7 bases that match TRBD1. The CDR3 is 17 residues long. From germline, CDR1 is SGHRS and CDR2 YFSETQ. V shed 4 bases, J shed 0 bases, and the junction held 12 bases outside the gene matches. Partial CDR3 DNA: TGCGCCAGCAGCCCGACAGGGTCAGTCCTGATGAACACTGAA. Protein: CASSPTGSVLMNTE. The CDR3 in full is CASSPTGSVLMNTEAFF.

This clone was counted a few times. The read terminates 3 residues ahead of where the CDR3 ends, so the germline J gene completes it. The chain couples TRBV7-6 to TRBJ1-5; 7 bases are shared with TRBD1. The CDR3 has 15 residues. Germline values: CDR1 SGHVS, CDR2 FNYEAQ. With 5 bases clipped from V and 0 bases from J, the junction kept 4 bases outside the gene matches. CDR3 bases read: TGTGCCAGCAGCCCGGGACAGCATAGCAATCAGCCC. Its protein is CASSPGQHSNQP. The whole CDR3 reads CASSPGQHSNQPQHF. Full variable domain (missing parts from reference TRBV7-6 and TRBJ1-5): GAGVSQSPRYKVTKRGQDVALRCDPISGHVSLYWYRQALGQGPEFLTYFNYEAQQDKSGLPNDRFSAERPEGSISTLTIQRTEQRDSAMYRCASSPGQHSNQPQHFGDGTRLSIL.

For this clone: The read gets to within 3 residues of the CDR3 end, and the germline J gene fills in the rest. V is TRBV7-2 and J is TRBJ1-2, with D possibly being TRBD1 (5 bases). Trimming took off 4 bases at V and 4 bases at J, with 13 bases between the two ends. There are 14 residues in the CDR3. CDR1 is SGHTA, CDR2 FQGNSA, per germline. The covered CDR3 bases are TGTGCCAGCAGCTACCGAGGGCAGGGCTATGGC. This encodes CASSYRGQGYG. The entire CDR3 protein reads CASSYRGQGYGYTF.

There are a few counts of this clone. The CDR3 is cut off 3 residues early in the read; its end comes from the germline J gene. V is TRBV2 and J is TRBJ1-2, with D perhaps matching TRBD1 (6 bases). The germline gives CDR1 SNHLY, CDR2 FYNNEI. The CDR3 extends over 12 amino acids. Between the trimmed V and J ends, which lost 6 bases and 6 bases, there was a span of 11 bases. CDR3 DNA, as far as it was read: TGTGCCAGCAGCAACAGGGCCCATGGC. This codes for CASSNRAHG. The whole CDR3 is CASSNRAHGYTF.

This clone was seen only a few times. With the read ending 3 residues before the CDR3 end, the germline J gene is used to fill in that end. The chain is built from TRBV20-1 and TRBJ2-1; 14 bases agree with TRBD2. Germline CDR1 reads DFQATT; CDR2 reads SNEGSKA (reference sequence). V lost 3 bases to trimming and J lost 6 bases; unmatched junction nucleotides: 4. The CDR3 consists of 15 residues. CDR3 loop: CSARAGLAGVNEQFF. The covered CDR3 bases are TGCAGTGCTAGGGCGGGACTAGCGGGAGTCAATGAG.

Points on this clone: Coverage ceases 3 residues before the CDR3 finishes, and the germline J gene fills in the end. The V and J genes are TRBV13 and TRBJ2-3; D gene ambiguous. Germline V gene lookup returns CDR1 PRHDT and CDR2 FYEKMQ (reference sequence). Trimming removed 7 bases from V and 2 bases from J, with 10 bases in between. There are 13 residues in the CDR3. CDR3 DNA (partial): TGTGCCAGCAAGGGTCTTCCCACAGATACG. Residues: CASKGLPTDT. The entire CDR3 sequence reads CASKGLPTDTQYF.

This clone showed up just a few times. Read sequence stops 3 residues before the CDR3 end, and the germline J gene provides the missing end. The V call is TRBV2, the J call TRBJ1-5; perhaps TRBD1 as D (5 bases). The V gene lost 6 bases and the J gene lost 3 bases, with 15 bases spanning the gap. The CDR3 contains 15 residues. Germline CDR1 and CDR2: SNHLY and FYNNEI. The CDR3 here is CASSTMDTNNQPQHF. CDR3 bases read: TGTGCCAGCAGCACGATGGACACAAACAATCAGCCC. Supplemented by reference TRBV2 and TRBJ1-5, the full variable domain reads EPEVTQTPSHQVTQMGQEVILRCVPISNHLYFYWYRQILGQKVEFLVSFYNNEISEKSEIFDDQFSVERPDGSNFTLKIRSTKLEDSAMYFCASSTMDTNNQPQHFGDGTRLSIL.

In this sample, this clone turned up many times. With the read ending 3 residues before the CDR3 end, the germline J gene is used to fill in that end. V is TRBV19 and J is TRBJ2-2; 8 nucleotides match TRBD2. Germline CDR1 reads LNHDA; CDR2 reads SQIVND (reference sequence). This CDR3 is 14 amino acids long. With V trimmed by 7 bases and J by 5 bases, 6 bases remained unmatched. Partial CDR3 DNA: TGTGCCAGTAAGGCTAGCGGGTGGACCGGGGAG. Amino acid sequence: CASKASGWTGE. The complete CDR3 sequence is CASKASGWTGELFF.

This clone has ten or more counts. The observed sequence ends 3 residues before the CDR3 terminus, with the missing tail filled in from the germline J gene. The chain has TRBV5-6 and TRBJ1-2, with D possibly matching TRBD1 (5 bases). CDR1 is SGHDT, CDR2 YYEEEE, per germline. The CDR3 extends over 14 amino acids. CDR3 residues: CASSLGPPRGAYTF. CDR3 DNA, as far as it was read: TGTGCCAGCAGCTTGGGACCGCCGAGGGGAGCC.

This clone was counted at least ten times. The CDR3 is cut off 3 residues early in the read; its end comes from the germline J gene. The chain has TRBV30 and TRBJ2-6; unclear D gene. CDR1 GTSNPN and CDR2 SVGIG come from the germline V gene (reference sequence). The V end lost 0 bases, the J end lost 0 bases, and 9 bases lay between the germline ends. The CDR3 totals 16 residues. CDR3 DNA (partial): TGTGCCTGGAGTGTACCGGTTGCCTCTGGGGCCAACGTC. This sequence encodes CAWSVPVASGANV. The entire CDR3 is CAWSVPVASGANVLTF.